One sample yielded the 10 T cell receptor beta chains listed below, sequenced in a study of CD8+CD57+ T cells in acquired aplastic anemia. TCR beta VDJ and CDR3 profiles were obtained from a genomic DNA template. Each CDR3 protein gets one entry after TCRdb re-called the reads with MiXCR. The sample lists around 200,000 distinct CDR3 sequences, approximately 60% occurring once. Whoever was chosen for sequencing had shown CD8+CD57+ cell expansion by flow cytometry. The material sequenced was sorted CD4+, CD8+, or CD8+CD57+ T cells (not recorded which) from PBMCs. These receptors were collected from a human donor with aplastic anemia.

The chain links TRBV5-1 to TRBJ2-7; no clear D gene. The V gene lost 0 bases and the J gene lost 3 bases, with 4 bases spanning the gap. The V gene's germline CDR1 is SGHRS and CDR2 YFSETQ. The CDR3 consists of 12 residues. CDR3 in amino acids: CASSLVYYEQYF. For the CDR3, the DNA is TGCGCCAGCAGCTTGGTCTACTACGAGCAGTACTTC.

The CDR3 sequence is CASSTTGGDSTEAFF. In nucleotides, the CDR3 is TGCGCCAGCAGCACGACGGGGGGTGACAGCACTGAAGCTTTCTTT. This sequence joins TRBV4-1 and TRBJ1-1, with a tentative D call TRBD1 (5 bases). Trimming removed 5 bases from V and 4 bases from J, with 17 bases in between. Germline V CDR1 and CDR2: MGHRA, YSYEKL. The CDR3 is 15 amino acids.

The rearrangement links TRBV11-1 to TRBJ2-3; D tentatively reads TRBD1 or TRBD2 (5 bases each). The CDR3 totals 17 residues. Germline loops: CDR1 SGHAT, CDR2 FQDESV (reference sequence). Trimming took off 5 bases at V and 1 base at J, with 19 bases between the two ends. The CDR3 protein is CASSHRGGVVGTDTQYF. CDR3 nucleotides: TGTGCCAGCAGCCACCGTGGGGGAGTTGTCGGCACAGATACGCAGTATTTT. Full variable domain (outside the CDR3, taken from reference TRBV11-1 and TRBJ2-3): EAEVAQSPRYKITEKSQAVAFWCDPISGHATLYWYRQILGQGPELLVQFQDESVVDDSQLPKDRFSAERLKGVDSTLKIQPAELGDSAMYLCASSHRGGVVGTDTQYFGPGTRLTVL.

This chain uses TRBV24-1 with TRBJ2-7; D is perhaps TRBD2 (5 bases). This CDR3 is 15 amino acids long. The germline gives CDR1 KGHDR, CDR2 SFDVKD. Trimming left V 7 bases short and J 3 bases short, with 18 bases between. The CDR3 sequence: CATRRRHSGYYEQYF. The DNA of the CDR3 is TGTGCCACCAGGAGGAGACATTCGGGGTACTACGAGCAGTACTTC.

The chain is built from TRBV20-1 and TRBJ2-7, with TRBD2 identical over 14 bases. V shed 6 bases, J shed 5 bases, and the junction held 12 bases outside the gene matches. This CDR3 has 16 amino acids. The germline V gene encodes CDR1 DFQATT and CDR2 SNEGSKA (reference sequence). The CDR3 nucleotides are TGCAGTGCAGTGGTTGGGACTAGCGGGAGTAGCAACGAGCAGTACTTC. It encodes CSAVVGTSGSSNEQYF.

Notes on this clonotype: At one end the junction does not follow the germline gene, possibly because of a read error. This chain uses TRBV7-7 with TRBJ2-5; the match to TRBD1 covers 9 bases. CDR1 is SSHAT and CDR2 is FNYEAQ in the germline V gene (reference sequence). The CDR3 covers 14 residues. CDR3 in DNA: TGTGCTAGCAGCCCGGGACAGGGTGGGGAGACCCAGTACTTC. Translated, it gives CASSPGQGGETQYF.

The rearrangement uses TRBV20-1 and TRBJ2-7, with D perhaps matching TRBD2 (6 bases). V shed 5 bases and J shed 1 base, with 24 bases lying between them. Per germline, CDR1 DFQATT and CDR2 SNEGSKA (reference sequence). CDR3 length equals 17 residues. CDR3 nucleotides: TGCAGTGCTTGGGGCGGAGGGATCCCGGGGTCTTCCTACGAGCAGTACTTC. The encoded protein is CSAWGGGIPGSSYEQYF.

To note about this clonotype: The junction differs from germline at one of its ends, possibly a read error. V and J are TRBV7-3 and TRBJ1-1, with 10 bases matching TRBD1. Germline CDR1 reads SGHTA; CDR2 reads FQGTGA. The CDR3 length is 14 residues. CDR3 nucleotide sequence: TGTGCCAGCAGCTTGACAGGGGGCTTAACTGAAGATTTCTTT. This translates into CASSLTGGLTEDFF.

This clonotype was seen a few times. The junction departs from the called germline gene at one end, perhaps through a read error. The genes are TRBV24-1 and TRBJ2-7; 7 nucleotides agree with TRBD1. CDR1 is KGHDR and CDR2 is SFDVKD in the germline V gene. CDR3 length: 16 residues. The CDR3 region has the DNA TGCGCCAGCAGCCAAGTAGAGACAGGGTTCCCTTACGAGCAGTACTTC. Amino acid sequence: CASSQVETGFPYEQYF.

The V gene is TRBV25-1, the J gene TRBJ1-6, with 7 bases matching TRBD1. J was trimmed by 10 bases and V by 1 base; bases with no gene match: 4. The length of the CDR3 is 14 residues. Looked up from germline, CDR1 is MGHDK and CDR2 is SYGVNS. CDR3 DNA: TGTGCCAGCAGTGAATTGACAGGGCGCTCACCCCTCCACTTT. Translated, it gives CASSELTGRSPLHF.